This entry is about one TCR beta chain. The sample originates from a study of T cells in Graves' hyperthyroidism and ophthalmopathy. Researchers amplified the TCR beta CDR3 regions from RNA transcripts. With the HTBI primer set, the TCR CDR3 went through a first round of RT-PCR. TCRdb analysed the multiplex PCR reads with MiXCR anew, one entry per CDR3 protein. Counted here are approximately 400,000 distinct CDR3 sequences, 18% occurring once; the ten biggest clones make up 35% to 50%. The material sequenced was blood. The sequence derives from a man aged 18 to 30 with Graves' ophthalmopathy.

The CDR3 is CASSQTSLGGTSGMTEQFF. The DNA for the CDR3 is TGTGCCAGCAGCCAAACCTCCTTAGGGGGGACTAGCGGGATGACGGAGCAGTTCTTC. The chain combines TRBV7-2 with TRBJ2-1; 13 bases agree with TRBD2. From germline, CDR1 is SGHTA and CDR2 FQGNSA. V lost 5 bases to trimming and J lost 10 bases; unmatched junction nucleotides: 20. The CDR3 has 19 amino acids.